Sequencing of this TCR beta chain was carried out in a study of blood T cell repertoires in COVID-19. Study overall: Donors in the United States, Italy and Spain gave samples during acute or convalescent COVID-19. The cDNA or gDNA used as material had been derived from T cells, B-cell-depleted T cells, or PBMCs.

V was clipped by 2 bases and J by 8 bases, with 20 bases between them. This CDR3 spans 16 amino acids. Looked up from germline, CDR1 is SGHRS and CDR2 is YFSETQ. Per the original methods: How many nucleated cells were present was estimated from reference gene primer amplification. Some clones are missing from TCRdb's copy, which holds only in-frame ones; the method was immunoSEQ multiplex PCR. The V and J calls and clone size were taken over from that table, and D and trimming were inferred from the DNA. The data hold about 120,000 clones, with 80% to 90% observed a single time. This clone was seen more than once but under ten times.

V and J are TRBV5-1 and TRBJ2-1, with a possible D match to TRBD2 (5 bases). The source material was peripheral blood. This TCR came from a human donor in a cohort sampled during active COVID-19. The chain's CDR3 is CASSLYSTRGSDEQFF. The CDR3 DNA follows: TGCGCCAGCAGCTTATACTCGACTCGGGGTTCGGATGAGCAGTTCTTC.